A single sample is the source of the 23 T cell receptor beta chains below, sequenced in a study of T-cell reconstitution after alpha-beta-depleted transplantation in children. Molecular barcoding with unique molecular identifiers was used for the TCRbeta library. TCRdb used MiXCR to reprocess the PCR reads, holding one entry per CDR3 protein. The sample lists 440,000 or so distinct CDR3 sequences; around two fifths were seen once. Here the sequenced sample was PBMCs, taken before TCRalphabeta/CD19-depleted stem cell transplant. The receptors stem from a girl aged 2-10 years with aplastic anemia, due to receive a stem cell transplant.

This clonotype was seen many times. The chain carries TRBV20-1 and TRBJ1-2, with D possibly matching TRBD1 (6 bases). CDR3 size: 13 residues. The germline CDR1 and CDR2 sequences are DFQATT and SNEGSKA (reference sequence). V was clipped by 0 bases and J by 8 bases, with 13 bases between them. CDR3 DNA: TGCAGTGCTAGAGATCGTCCAGGGGAAGGCTACACCTTC. It is translated as CSARDRPGEGYTF.

The chain links TRBV10-1 to TRBJ2-3; 7 bases align to TRBD1. Trimming took 5 bases from V and 0 from J; bases not matched to a gene: 14. The CDR3 runs to 18 residues. CDR1 and CDR2 (germline): WNHNN, SYGVQD (reference sequence). The CDR3 loop is CASSLSGTASSSTDTQYF. For the CDR3, the DNA is TGCGCCAGCAGTCTTTCCGGGACAGCTTCTTCTAGCACAGATACGCAGTATTTT.

This chain links TRBV7-6 with TRBJ2-1, with D uncertain. Trimming shortened V by 2 bases and J by 0 bases, and 26 bases separated the two germline ends. Per the germline V gene, CDR1 is SGHVS and CDR2 is FNYEAQ. The CDR3 has 21 amino acids. CDR3 coding DNA: TGTGCCAGCAGCTTACTACTGGTAGGGCGATTCCAGCCTCGCTCCTACAATGAGCAGTTCTTC. It is translated as CASSLLLVGRFQPRSYNEQFF.

This clonotype was found a few times. The CDR3 DNA reads TGTGCCAGCAGCACGGGACTTCTGGGCAATGAGCAGTTCTTC. It yields the protein CASSTGLLGNEQFF. The chain combines TRBV7-9 with TRBJ2-1; perhaps TRBD2 as D (6 bases). V was trimmed by 5 bases and J by 6 bases, leaving 14 bases between them. CDR3 length: 14 amino acids. Germline V CDR1 and CDR2: SEHNR, FQNEAQ (reference sequence). Full variable domain (remainder filled in from reference TRBV7-9 and TRBJ2-1): DTGVSQNPRHKITKRGQNVTFRCDPISEHNRLYWYRQTLGQGPEFLTYFQNEAQLEKSRLLSDRFSAERPKGSFSTLEIQRTEQGDSAMYLCASSTGLLGNEQFFGPGTRLTVL.

This clonotype was seen more than once but under ten times. This chain uses TRBV20-1 with TRBJ2-3; D unresolved. Trimming left V 3 bases short and J 2 bases short, with 6 bases between. The germline CDR1 and CDR2 sequences are DFQATT and SNEGSKA (reference sequence). The length of the CDR3 is 12 residues. CDR3 nucleotide sequence: TGCAGTGCTAGGGTGACCACAGATACGCAGTATTTT. Protein: CSARVTTDTQYF.

The chain has TRBV9 and TRBJ2-1; 8 bases align to TRBD2. V lost 0 bases to trimming and J lost 4 bases; unmatched junction nucleotides: 6. Germline CDR1 SGDLS, CDR2 YYNGEE. This CDR3 has 16 residues. CDR3 protein: CASSVGASGGYNEQFF. CDR3 nucleotides: TGTGCCAGCAGCGTAGGTGCCAGCGGGGGATACAATGAGCAGTTCTTC.

This clonotype was counted ten times or more. The chain recombines TRBV6-1 with TRBJ2-1, with TRBD2 identical over 8 bases. There are 13 residues in the CDR3. CDR1 MNHNS and CDR2 SASEGT come from the germline V gene. V shed 8 bases and J 8 bases; nucleotides not matched to a gene: 8. CDR3 coding DNA: TGTGCCAGCGAGGGCGGGAGGTGGGATGAGCAGTTCTTC. This codes for CASEGGRWDEQFF.

As for this clonotype: One junction end does not reproduce the germline sequence, and a read error may be involved. The chain employs TRBV20-1 and TRBJ2-1, with TRBD2 matching 13 bases. This CDR3 spans 16 amino acids. Germline CDR1 reads DFQATT; CDR2 reads SNEGSKA (reference sequence). The CDR3 is CSARGQERTSGSPEIF. The CDR3 region has the DNA TGCAGTGCTCGTGGTCAGGAGCGGACTAGCGGGAGTCCAGAAATCTTC.

This clonotype was recorded at least ten times. The chain combines TRBV20-1 with TRBJ2-7; 12 bases agree with TRBD2. Germline CDR1 reads DFQATT; CDR2 reads SNEGSKA (reference sequence). CDR3 size: 15 residues. After removal of 0 bases from V and 4 bases from J, the junction contained 4 bases not matched to a gene. This CDR3 reads CSARDRTSGIYEQYF. The CDR3, as DNA: TGCAGTGCTAGAGATCGGACTAGCGGGATTTACGAGCAGTACTTC.

The chain uses TRBV7-3 and TRBJ2-3; TRBD2 agrees at 11 bases. This CDR3 comprises 18 residues. The germline V gene has CDR1 SGHTA and CDR2 FQGTGA. V shed 5 bases, J shed 8 bases, and the junction held 18 bases outside the gene matches. CDR3 region: CASSLLGRLAGPPPTQYF. The CDR3 coding sequence is TGTGCCAGCAGCCTCCTAGGACGACTAGCGGGACCTCCGCCTACGCAGTATTTT. Together with reference TRBV7-3 and TRBJ2-3, the CDR3 gives the full variable domain: GAGVSQTPSNKVTEKGKYVELRCDPISGHTALYWYRQSLGQGPEFLIYFQGTGAADDSGLPNDRFFAVRPEGSVSTLKIQRTERGDSAVYLCASSLLGRLAGPPPTQYFGPGTRLTVL.

The chain couples TRBV10-2 to TRBJ1-1; 7 bases match TRBD1. Germline V gene data show CDR1 as WSHSY and CDR2 as SAAADI. After removal of 8 bases from V and 7 bases from J, the junction contained 10 bases not matched to a gene. This CDR3 has 13 amino acids. The CDR3 coding sequence is TGCGCCAGCTCCTGGACAGGACGGGGTGAAGCTTTCTTT. It yields the protein CASSWTGRGEAFF.

The chain carries TRBV6-1 and TRBJ1-5, with 8 bases fitting TRBD1. CDR1 and CDR2 (germline): MNHNS, SASEGT. Germline trimming cut 6 bases from V and 6 bases from J; bases unmatched to any gene: 16. This CDR3 comprises 17 residues. The chain's CDR3 is CASRLLPGQEVGQPQHF. The CDR3 nucleotides are TGTGCCAGCAGGCTACTTCCGGGACAGGAGGTCGGTCAGCCCCAGCATTTT.

Only a few counts were recorded for this clonotype. The CDR3 is CSARDPGLYNEQFF. The CDR3 region has the DNA TGCAGTGCTAGAGATCCAGGCCTTTACAATGAGCAGTTCTTC. V gene TRBV20-1 combines with J gene TRBJ2-1; D remains ambiguous. V lost 0 bases to trimming and J lost 4 bases, with 10 bases between them. CDR1 and CDR2 (germline): DFQATT, SNEGSKA (reference sequence). The CDR3 runs to 14 residues.

This clonotype was recorded at least ten times. V usage is TRBV5-5 and J usage is TRBJ2-7, with D maybe TRBD1 (5 bases). Germline V gene sequence: CDR1 SGHKS, CDR2 YYEKEE (reference sequence). V lost 1 base to trimming and J lost 9 bases, with 11 bases between them. The CDR3 totals 12 residues. The CDR3 nucleotides read TGTGCCAGCAGCTTGAACAGGATCGGGCAGTACTTC. Translation gives CASSLNRIGQYF.

This clonotype turned up a few times. The J gene is TRBJ1-2, the V gene TRBV7-2, with 9 bases fitting TRBD1. The CDR3 extends over 13 amino acids. V trimming: 4 bases; J trimming: 11 bases; junction bases outside the gene matches: 8. Germline assignment: CDR1 SGHTA and CDR2 FQGNSA. Here the CDR3 reads CASSSYLDRGYTF. The CDR3, as DNA: TGTGCCAGCAGCTCGTACCTGGACAGGGGTTACACCTTC. The variable domain in full, with the rest retrieved from reference TRBV7-2 and TRBJ1-2, is GAGVSQSPSNKVTEKGKDVELRCDPISGHTALYWYRQSLGQGLEFLIYFQGNSAPDKSGLPSDRFSAERTGGSVSTLTIQRTQQEDSAVYLCASSSYLDRGYTFGSGTRLTVV.

The rearrangement links TRBV6-5 to TRBJ2-3; the match to TRBD1 covers 9 bases. The junction had 6 bases not matched to a gene; V was cut back by 3 bases and J by 5 bases. This CDR3 spans 15 amino acids. CDR1 and CDR2 (germline): MNHEY, SVGAGI. This CDR3 reads CASSYPGQGIDTQYF. CDR3 nucleotides: TGTGCCAGCAGTTATCCCGGACAGGGGATAGATACGCAGTATTTT.

The chain couples TRBV4-1 to TRBJ2-7; D call uncertain. V was shortened by 3 bases and J by 0 bases, with 6 bases between the two germline ends. CDR1 and CDR2 (germline): MGHRA, YSYEKL. This CDR3 contains 13 residues. The CDR3 DNA is TGCGCCAGCAGCCACCCTGCCTCCTACGAGCAGTACTTC. It yields the protein CASSHPASYEQYF.

The chain employs TRBV21-1 and TRBJ1-5; the table's D call, TRBD1, was not checked against the DNA. TRBV21-1 is tagged as a pseudogene. The CDR3 extends over 18 amino acids. CDR3 bases: TGTGCCAGCAGCAAAGCACCGGCGGGACAAGGGAGCAATCAGCCCCAGCATTTT. This sequence encodes CASSKAPAGQGSNQPQHF.

J is TRBJ1-3 and V is TRBV5-1; D uncertain. Trimming left V 0 bases short and J 6 bases short, with 1 base between. Germline-derived CDR1 and CDR2 are SGHRS and YFSETQ. The CDR3 is 11 residues long. In DNA, the CDR3 is TGCGCCAGCAGCTTGGAAAACACCATATATTTT. Its protein is CASSLENTIYF.

The chain joins TRBV30 to TRBJ2-2, with D uncertain. The CDR3 is made up of 14 amino acids. V lost 0 bases to trimming and J lost 4 bases, with 9 bases between them. The germline CDR1 and CDR2 sequences are GTSNPN and SVGIG (reference sequence). CDR3 sequence (DNA): TGTGCCTGGAGTGTTGGTCAGACCACCGGGGAGCTGTTTTTT. It specifies CAWSVGQTTGELFF.

This clonotype has only a few counts. This chain joins TRBV5-1 and TRBJ1-2; 8 bases are shared with TRBD1. With 2 bases clipped from V and 9 bases from J, the junction kept 9 bases outside the gene matches. Germline CDR1 reads SGHRS; CDR2 reads YFSETQ. This CDR3 is built from 14 residues. In DNA, the CDR3 is TGCGCCAGCAGCTTTCCTGGGACAGGTGAAAGCTACACCTTC. Its protein is CASSFPGTGESYTF.

The chain joins TRBV19 to TRBJ2-7; no firm D call. Trimming cost V 5 bases and J 3 bases, with 14 bases left between them. The CDR3 is made up of 14 amino acids. The germline V gene encodes CDR1 LNHDA and CDR2 SQIVND (reference sequence). The CDR3 loop reads CASSYNGAVYEQYF. The CDR3 nucleotides are TGTGCCAGTAGTTACAACGGCGCGGTCTACGAGCAGTACTTC.

This clonotype was seen many times. This chain joins TRBV5-1 and TRBJ2-4; D remains ambiguous. With 0 bases removed from V and 1 base from J, the gap between germline ends came to 5 bases. This CDR3 region has 14 residues. CDR1 SGHRS and CDR2 YFSETQ come from the germline V gene. This CDR3 reads CASSLDSAKNIQYF. DNA for the CDR3: TGCGCCAGCAGCTTGGATTCTGCCAAAAACATTCAGTACTTC.